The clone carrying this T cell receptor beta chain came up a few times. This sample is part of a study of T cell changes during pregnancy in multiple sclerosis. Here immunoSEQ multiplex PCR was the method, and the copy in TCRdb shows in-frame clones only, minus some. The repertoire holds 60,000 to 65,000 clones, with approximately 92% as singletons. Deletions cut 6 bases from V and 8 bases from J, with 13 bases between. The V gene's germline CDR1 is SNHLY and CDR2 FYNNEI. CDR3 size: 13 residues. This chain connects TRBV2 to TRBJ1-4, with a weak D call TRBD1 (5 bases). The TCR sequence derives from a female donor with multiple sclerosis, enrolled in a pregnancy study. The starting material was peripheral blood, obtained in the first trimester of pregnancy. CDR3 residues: CASRAGIEEKLFF. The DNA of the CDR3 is TGTGCCAGCAGGGCAGGGATAGAAGAAAAACTGTTTTTT.